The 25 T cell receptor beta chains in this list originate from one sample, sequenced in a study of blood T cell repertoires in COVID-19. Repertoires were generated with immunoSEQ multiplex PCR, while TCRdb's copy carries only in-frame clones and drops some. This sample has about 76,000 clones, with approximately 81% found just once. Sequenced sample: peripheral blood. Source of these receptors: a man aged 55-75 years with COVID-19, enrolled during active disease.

The DNA of the CDR3 is TGTGCCAGCAGCCAAGAGGCTGTTTCGGGGGGGCGGGAGACCCAGTACTTC. It translates to CASSQEAVSGGRETQYF. The V and J genes are TRBV3-1 (or the pseudogene TRBV3-2) and TRBJ2-5; 8 bases map to TRBD2. The germline V gene has CDR1 LGHDT and CDR2 YNNKEL (reference sequence). Germline trimming cut 0 bases from V and 5 bases from J; bases unmatched to any gene: 11. This CDR3 has 17 residues.

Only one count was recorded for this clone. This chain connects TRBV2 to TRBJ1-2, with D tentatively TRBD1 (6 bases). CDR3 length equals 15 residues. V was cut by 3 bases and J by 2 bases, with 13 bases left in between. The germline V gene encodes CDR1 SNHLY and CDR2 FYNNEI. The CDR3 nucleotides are TGTGCCAGCAGTGAGAGGTGGCAGGGGAACTATGGCTACACCTTC. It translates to CASSERWQGNYGYTF.

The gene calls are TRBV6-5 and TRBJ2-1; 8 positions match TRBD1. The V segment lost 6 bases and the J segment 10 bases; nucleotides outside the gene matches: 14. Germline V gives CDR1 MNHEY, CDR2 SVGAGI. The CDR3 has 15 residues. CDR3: CASRGQVGMVGEQFF. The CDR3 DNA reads TGTGCCAGCAGGGGACAGGTAGGGATGGTGGGGGAGCAGTTCTTC.

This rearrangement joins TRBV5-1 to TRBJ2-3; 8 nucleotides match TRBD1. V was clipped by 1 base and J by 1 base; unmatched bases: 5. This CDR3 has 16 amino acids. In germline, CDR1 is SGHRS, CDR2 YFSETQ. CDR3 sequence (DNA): TGCGCCAGCAGCTTGATGGCGACAGGGGGCACAGATACGCAGTATTTT. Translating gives CASSLMATGGTDTQYF.

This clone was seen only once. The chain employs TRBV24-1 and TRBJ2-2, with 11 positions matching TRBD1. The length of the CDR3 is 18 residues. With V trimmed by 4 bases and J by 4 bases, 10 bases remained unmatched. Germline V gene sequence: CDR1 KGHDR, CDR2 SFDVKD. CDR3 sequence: CATSDHPGTGGATGELFF. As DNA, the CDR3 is TGTGCCACCAGTGACCATCCGGGGACAGGGGGAGCCACCGGGGAGCTGTTTTTT.

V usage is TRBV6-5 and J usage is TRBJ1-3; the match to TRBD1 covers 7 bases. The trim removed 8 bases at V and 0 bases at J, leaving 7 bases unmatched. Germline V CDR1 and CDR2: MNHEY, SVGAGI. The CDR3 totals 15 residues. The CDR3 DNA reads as TGTGCCAGCCGACCGGGACAGCTCTCTGGAAACACCATATATTTT. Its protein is CASRPGQLSGNTIYF.

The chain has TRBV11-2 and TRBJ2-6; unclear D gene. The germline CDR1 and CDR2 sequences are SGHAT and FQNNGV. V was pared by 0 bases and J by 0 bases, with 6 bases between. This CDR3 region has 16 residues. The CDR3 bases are TGTGCCAGCAGCTTAGATTTTCTCTCTGGGGCCAACGTCCTGACTTTC. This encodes CASSLDFLSGANVLTF.

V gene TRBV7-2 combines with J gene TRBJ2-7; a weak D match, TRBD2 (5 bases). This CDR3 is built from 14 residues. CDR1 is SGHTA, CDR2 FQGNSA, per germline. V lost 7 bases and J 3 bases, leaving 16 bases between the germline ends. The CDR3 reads CASTNRDRYYEQYF. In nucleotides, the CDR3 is TGTGCCAGCACCAACCGGGATCGTTACTACGAGCAGTACTTC. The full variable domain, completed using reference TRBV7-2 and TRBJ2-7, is GAGVSQSPSNKVTEKGKDVELRCDPISGHTALYWYRQSLGQGLEFLIYFQGNSAPDKSGLPSDRFSAERTGGSVSTLTIQRTQQEDSAVYLCASTNRDRYYEQYFGPGTRLTVT.

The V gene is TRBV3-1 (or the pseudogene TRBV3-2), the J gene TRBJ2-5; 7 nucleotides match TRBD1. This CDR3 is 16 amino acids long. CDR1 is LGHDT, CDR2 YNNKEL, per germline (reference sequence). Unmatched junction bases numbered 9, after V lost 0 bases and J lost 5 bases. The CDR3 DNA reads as TGTGCCAGCAGCCAAGATCAAGGGGGCGGTGGGGAGACCCAGTACTTC. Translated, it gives CASSQDQGGGGETQYF.

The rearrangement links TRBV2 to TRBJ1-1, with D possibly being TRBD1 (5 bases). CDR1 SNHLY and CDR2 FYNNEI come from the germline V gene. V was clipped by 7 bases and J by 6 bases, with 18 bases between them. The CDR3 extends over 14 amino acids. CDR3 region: CASNGDSSFSEAFF. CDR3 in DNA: TGTGCCAGCAATGGAGACAGCTCGTTTTCTGAAGCTTTCTTT.

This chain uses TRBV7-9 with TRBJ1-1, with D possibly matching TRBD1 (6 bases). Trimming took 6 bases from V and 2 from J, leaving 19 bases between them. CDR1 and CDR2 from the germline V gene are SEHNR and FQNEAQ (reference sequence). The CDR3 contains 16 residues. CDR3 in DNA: TGTGCCAGCAGGGGACCCTTCGGGGGGCTAAACACTGAAGCTTTCTTT. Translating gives CASRGPFGGLNTEAFF.

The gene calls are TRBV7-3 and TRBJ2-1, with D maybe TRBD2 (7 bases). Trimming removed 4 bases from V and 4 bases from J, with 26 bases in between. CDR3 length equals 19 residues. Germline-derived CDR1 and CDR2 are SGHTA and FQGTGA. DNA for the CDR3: TGTGCCAGCAGCTCACCACTCAGCGGGATAGGGGGTAGTTACAATGAGCAGTTCTTC. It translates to CASSSPLSGIGGSYNEQFF.

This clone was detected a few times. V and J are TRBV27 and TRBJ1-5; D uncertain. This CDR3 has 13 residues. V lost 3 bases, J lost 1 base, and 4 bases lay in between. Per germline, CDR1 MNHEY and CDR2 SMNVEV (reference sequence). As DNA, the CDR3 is TGTGCCAGCAGTTTTCTAAGCAATCAGCCCCAGCATTTT. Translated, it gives CASSFLSNQPQHF.

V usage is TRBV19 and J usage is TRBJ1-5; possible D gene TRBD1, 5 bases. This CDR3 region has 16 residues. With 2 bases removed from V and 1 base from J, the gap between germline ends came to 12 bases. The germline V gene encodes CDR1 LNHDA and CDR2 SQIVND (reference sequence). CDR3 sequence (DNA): TGTGCCAGTAGTATAAGTCCCAGGGTGAGCAATCAGCCCCAGCATTTT. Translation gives CASSISPRVSNQPQHF.

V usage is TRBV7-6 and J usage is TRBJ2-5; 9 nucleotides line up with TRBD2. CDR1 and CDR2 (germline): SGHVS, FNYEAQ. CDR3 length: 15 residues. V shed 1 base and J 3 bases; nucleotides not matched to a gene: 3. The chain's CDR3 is CASSLGASGEETQYF. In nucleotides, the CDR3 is TGTGCCAGCAGCTTAGGTGCTAGCGGGGAAGAGACCCAGTACTTC.

The CDR3 loop is CASSLGAGPYTEAFF. The CDR3 region has the DNA TGTGCCAGCAGTTTAGGGGCAGGGCCTTACACTGAAGCTTTCTTT. The rearrangement uses TRBV28 and TRBJ1-1; a weak D match, TRBD1 (5 bases). Trimming removed 2 bases at V and 3 bases at J, with 13 bases between. This CDR3 is 15 amino acids long. Germline V lookup: CDR1 MDHEN, CDR2 SYDVKM.

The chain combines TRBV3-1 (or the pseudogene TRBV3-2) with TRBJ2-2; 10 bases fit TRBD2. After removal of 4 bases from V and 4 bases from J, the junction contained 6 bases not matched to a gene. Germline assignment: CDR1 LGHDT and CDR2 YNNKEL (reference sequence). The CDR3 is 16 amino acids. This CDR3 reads CASSLAGGAGTGELFF. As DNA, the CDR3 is TGTGCCAGCAGCCTAGCGGGAGGCGCGGGCACCGGGGAGCTGTTTTTT.

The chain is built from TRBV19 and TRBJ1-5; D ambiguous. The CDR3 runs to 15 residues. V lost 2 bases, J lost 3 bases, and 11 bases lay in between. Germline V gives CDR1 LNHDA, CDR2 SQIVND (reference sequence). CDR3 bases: TGTGCCAGTAGTATACCGGGAATGGACAATCAGCCCCAGCATTTT. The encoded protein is CASSIPGMDNQPQHF. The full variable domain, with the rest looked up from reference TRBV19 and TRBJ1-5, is DGGITQSPKYLFRKEGQNVTLSCEQNLNHDAMYWYRQDPGQGLRLIYYSQIVNDFQKGDIAEGYSVSREKKESFPLTVTSAQKNPTAFYLCASSIPGMDNQPQHFGDGTRLSIL.

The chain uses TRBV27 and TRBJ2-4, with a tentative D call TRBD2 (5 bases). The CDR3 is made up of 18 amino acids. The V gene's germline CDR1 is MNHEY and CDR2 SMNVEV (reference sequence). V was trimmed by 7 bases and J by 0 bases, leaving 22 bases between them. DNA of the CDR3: TGTGCCAGCACCTTAAGAAGGGTAGGTAGCGAAGCCAAAAACATTCAGTACTTC. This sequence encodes CASTLRRVGSEAKNIQYF.

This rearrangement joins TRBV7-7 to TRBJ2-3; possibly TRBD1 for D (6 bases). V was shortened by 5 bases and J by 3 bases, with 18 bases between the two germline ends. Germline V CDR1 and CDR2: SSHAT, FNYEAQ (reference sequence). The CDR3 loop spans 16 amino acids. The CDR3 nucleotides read TGTGCCAGCAGCGAGCTACCACAGGGCGGGACAGATACGCAGTATTTT. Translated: CASSELPQGGTDTQYF. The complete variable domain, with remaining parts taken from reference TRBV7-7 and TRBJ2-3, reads GAGVSQSPRYKVTKRGQDVTLRCDPISSHATLYWYQQALGQGPEFLTYFNYEAQPDKSGLPSDRFSAERPEGSISTLTIQRTEQRDSAMYRCASSELPQGGTDTQYFGPGTRLTVL.

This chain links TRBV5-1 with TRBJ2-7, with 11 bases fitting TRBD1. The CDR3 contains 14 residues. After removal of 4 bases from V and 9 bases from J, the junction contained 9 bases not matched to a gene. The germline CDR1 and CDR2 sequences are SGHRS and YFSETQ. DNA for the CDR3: TGCGCCAGCAGCACGGAAGGACAGGGGGCCAGGCAGTACTTC. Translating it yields CASSTEGQGARQYF.

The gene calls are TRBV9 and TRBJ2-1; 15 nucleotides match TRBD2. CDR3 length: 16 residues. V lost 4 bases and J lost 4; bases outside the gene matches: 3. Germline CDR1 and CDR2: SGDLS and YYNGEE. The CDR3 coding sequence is TGTGCCAGCAGCTCCGGGACTAGCGGGGGGTACAATGAGCAGTTCTTC. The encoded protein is CASSSGTSGGYNEQFF.

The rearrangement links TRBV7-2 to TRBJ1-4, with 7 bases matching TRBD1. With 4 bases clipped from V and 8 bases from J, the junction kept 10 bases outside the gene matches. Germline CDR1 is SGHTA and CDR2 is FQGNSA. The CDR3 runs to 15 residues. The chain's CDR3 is CASSSQTGLSEKLFF. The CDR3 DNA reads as TGTGCCAGCAGCTCTCAGACAGGGCTAAGCGAAAAACTGTTTTTT.

In nucleotides, the CDR3 is TGTGCCAGCAGTGCGGGACTAGCGGGTTACCGCACAGATACGCAGTATTTT. This translates into CASSAGLAGYRTDTQYF. The chain couples TRBV7-9 to TRBJ2-3; 12 bases match TRBD2. CDR1 and CDR2 (germline): SEHNR, FQNEAQ (reference sequence). With V trimmed by 6 bases and J by 1 base, 8 bases remained unmatched. The CDR3 is made up of 17 amino acids.

CDR3 in amino acids: CASSPGQGYSTDTQYF. CDR3 bases: TGCGCCAGCAGCCCCGGACAGGGGTATAGCACAGATACGCAGTATTTT. The rearrangement joins TRBV4-1 to TRBJ2-3, with 9 nucleotides matching TRBD1. The germline V gene has CDR1 MGHRA and CDR2 YSYEKL. This CDR3 has 16 amino acids. V shed 4 bases and J 0 bases; nucleotides not matched to a gene: 5.